This TCR beta chain was captured by sequencing in a study of blood T cell repertoires in COVID-19. As for the study in general: Material from acute and convalescent COVID-19 was sourced from the United States, Italy and Spain.

In the source study's methods: Reference gene primer amplification gave estimated nucleated cell counts. The table came from immunoSEQ multiplex PCR; TCRdb's copy has only in-frame clones and leaves some out. The V and J calls and clone size are taken from that table; D and trimming were inferred from the DNA. Of 220,000 or so clones detected, about 90% appear once; the ten largest clones hold approximately 16%. Participant ages covered about 18 to 89 years across about 22 US areas. V lost 6 bases to trimming and J lost 12 bases; unmatched junction nucleotides: 10. Germline CDR1 is SEHNR and CDR2 is FQNEAQ (reference sequence). The CDR3 contains 12 residues.

The chain employs TRBV7-9 and TRBJ1-1, with 7 bases lining up with TRBD1. Sequenced sample: PBMCs or T cells enriched from blood (not recorded which). This clonotype was sampled from a man aged 30-40 years who had been exposed to COVID-19. The CDR3, as DNA: TGTGCCAGCAGAAAAGGAGGGGGCAATACTTTCTTT. Amino acid sequence: CASRKGGGNTFF.